This passage covers 30 T cell receptor beta chains from one sample sequenced in a study of glioma-infiltrating T cells after dendritic cell vaccination. The assay was immunoSEQ multiplex PCR, and TCRdb's table has in-frame clones only and misses some. The table records 30,000 to 40,000 clones, 70% to 85% of them present only once. The specimen was blood, collected before dendritic cell vaccination. Source of these receptors: a human donor with glioblastoma.

The chain recombines TRBV7-2 with TRBJ2-1, with TRBD2 matching over 9 bases. CDR1 is SGHTA and CDR2 is FQGNSA in the germline V gene. Losses at the gene ends were 0 bases for V and 9 bases for J; bases not matched to a gene: 15. CDR3 size: 18 residues. The CDR3 reads CASSLAQGSAGGRSEQFF. CDR3 sequence (DNA): TGTGCCAGCAGCTTAGCCCAAGGGTCGGCGGGGGGGCGTAGTGAGCAGTTCTTC.

This chain joins TRBV7-2 and TRBJ1-5, with TRBD1 matching 9 bases. J was trimmed by 0 bases and V by 6 bases; bases with no gene match: 3. From germline, CDR1 is SGHTA and CDR2 FQGNSA. The CDR3 runs 15 residues. The CDR3 sequence: CASSWTGDSNQPQHF. For the CDR3, the DNA is TGTGCCAGCAGTTGGACAGGGGATAGCAATCAGCCCCAGCATTTT.

The chain joins TRBV5-6 to TRBJ2-1, with 9 nucleotides matching TRBD1. Per the germline V gene, CDR1 is SGHDT and CDR2 is YYEEEE. J gave up 7 bases and V 2 bases, and 13 bases lay outside the gene matches. This CDR3 region has 17 residues. The CDR3 spells CASSLIRTGEFFNEQFF. The DNA of the CDR3 is TGTGCCAGCAGCTTAATAAGGACAGGGGAATTTTTTAATGAGCAGTTCTTC.

The V and J genes are TRBV30 and TRBJ1-5; no firm D call. CDR3 length: 13 residues. The ends were cut back, 7 bases at V and 3 bases at J, with 13 bases in the middle. The germline gives CDR1 GTSNPN, CDR2 SVGIG (reference sequence). The CDR3 protein is CAFGGGINQPQHF. The CDR3 nucleotides are TGTGCCTTCGGAGGAGGAATCAATCAGCCCCAGCATTTT.

The V call is TRBV11-3, the J call TRBJ2-1; 10 bases are shared with TRBD1. Germline CDR1 is SGHNT and CDR2 is YENEEA. The CDR3 has 15 amino acids. With V trimmed by 5 bases and J by 3 bases, 4 bases remained unmatched. Here the CDR3 reads CASSPRDRGYNEQFF. The CDR3 DNA follows: TGTGCCAGCAGCCCCCGGGACAGGGGCTACAATGAGCAGTTCTTC.

V gene TRBV13 combines with J gene TRBJ1-4, with a possible D match to TRBD1 (6 bases). Per germline, CDR1 PRHDT and CDR2 FYEKMQ (reference sequence). This CDR3 spans 15 amino acids. Trimming left V 4 bases short and J 3 bases short, with 12 bases between. CDR3 bases: TGTGCCAGCAGCTCCCAGGACAGACCTAATGAAAAACTGTTTTTT. Translating gives CASSSQDRPNEKLFF.

This sequence joins TRBV4-2 and TRBJ2-3, with 11 bases that match TRBD2. Trimming took 0 bases from V and 1 from J; bases not matched to a gene: 3. CDR1 and CDR2 from the germline V gene are LGHNA and YNFKEQ. The CDR3 covers 17 residues. The CDR3: CASSQEALAGGTDTQYF. In nucleotides, the CDR3 is TGTGCCAGCAGCCAAGAGGCACTAGCGGGGGGCACAGATACGCAGTATTTT.

The rearrangement uses TRBV9 and TRBJ1-3; TRBD1 matches at 9 bases. The CDR3 runs 15 residues. V shed 3 bases, J shed 8 bases, and the junction held 9 bases outside the gene matches. Looked up from germline, CDR1 is SGDLS and CDR2 is YYNGEE. The chain's CDR3 is CASSALGTGIDTIYF. The CDR3 DNA reads TGTGCCAGCAGCGCCCTCGGGACAGGGATAGACACCATATATTTT.

J is TRBJ2-6 and V is TRBV4-2; 8 bases line up with TRBD1. Germline V gives CDR1 LGHNA, CDR2 YNFKEQ. This CDR3 comprises 18 residues. Trimming removed 2 bases from V and 0 bases from J; junction bases left unmatched: 6. DNA of the CDR3: TGTGCCAGCAGCCAACCGGGACAGGTGCACTCTGGGGCCAACGTCCTGACTTTC. Translation gives CASSQPGQVHSGANVLTF.

The rearrangement links TRBV5-6 to TRBJ1-4; TRBD1 agrees at 7 bases. The CDR3 consists of 14 residues. CDR1 and CDR2 (germline): SGHDT, YYEEEE. Unmatched junction bases numbered 7, after V lost 5 bases and J lost 6 bases. CDR3 residues: CASRYIRGDEKLFF. DNA of the CDR3: TGTGCCAGCAGATATATCAGGGGGGATGAAAAACTGTTTTTT. The whole variable domain, remainder taken from reference TRBV5-6 and TRBJ1-4, is DAGVTQSPTHLIKTRGQQVTLRCSPKSGHDTVSWYQQALGQGPQFIFQYYEEEERQRGNFPDRFSGHQFPNYSSELNVNALLLGDSALYLCASRYIRGDEKLFFGSGTQLSVL.

This clone was seen a single time. The gene calls are TRBV2 and TRBJ2-4; D unresolved. Germline V gives CDR1 SNHLY, CDR2 FYNNEI. Trimming took 1 base from V and 14 from J, leaving 15 bases between them. The CDR3 has 13 residues. The CDR3 is CASSEGERQSEYF. In nucleotides, the CDR3 is TGTGCCAGCAGTGAAGGTGAGAGGCAGTCGGAGTACTTC.

V is TRBV18 and J is TRBJ2-1; D gene ambiguous. Germline CDR1 is KGHSH and CDR2 is LQKENI. CDR3 length: 16 residues. With 0 bases removed from V and 5 bases from J, the gap between germline ends came to 14 bases. The CDR3 nucleotides read TGTGCCAGCTCACCACCACGTGTAGGCGCGGACAATGAGCAGTTCTTC. The encoded protein is CASSPPRVGADNEQFF.

In the case of this clone: Other nucleotide sequences from this sample produce the same CDR3. Written as DNA, the CDR3 is TGTGCCAGCGAGGCAGGGGACTATGGCTACACCTTC. Protein product: CASEAGDYGYTF. V is TRBV10-3 and J is TRBJ1-2; perhaps TRBD1 as D (6 bases). From germline, CDR1 is ENHRY and CDR2 SYGVKD. Trimming stripped 10 bases from V and 3 bases from J, with 12 bases between. The CDR3 consists of 12 residues.

The chain couples TRBV10-3 to TRBJ2-7; 7 bases match TRBD2. Germline V gene data show CDR1 as ENHRY and CDR2 as SYGVKD. The CDR3 totals 14 residues. The trim removed 6 bases at V and 5 bases at J, leaving 10 bases unmatched. CDR3 in DNA: TGTGCCATCAGCCAAGGGGCCAGCGGGAACGAGCAGTACTTC. Translated, it gives CAISQGASGNEQYF.

V usage is TRBV6-5 and J usage is TRBJ2-7, with 9 positions matching TRBD1. Germline lookup yields CDR1 MNHEY and CDR2 SVGAGI. J lost 7 bases, V lost 6 bases, and 13 bases had no gene match. CDR3 size: 15 residues. The CDR3 DNA follows: TGTGCCAGCAGCACACCCGGGACAGGGCAAAGGGAGCAGTACTTC. As protein: CASSTPGTGQREQYF.

CDR3: CASSTPAGELFF. The DNA of the CDR3 is TGTGCCAGTAGTACCCCCGCCGGGGAGCTGTTTTTT. The gene calls are TRBV19 and TRBJ2-2; no clear D. V shed 4 bases and J shed 6 bases, with 6 bases lying between them. Germline CDR1 reads LNHDA; CDR2 reads SQIVND (reference sequence). The CDR3 runs 12 residues.

This clone was counted between two and nine times. The rearrangement links TRBV5-4 to TRBJ2-1; perhaps TRBD1 as D (6 bases). Germline V CDR1 and CDR2: SGHNT, YYREEE (reference sequence). V lost 1 base and J 10 bases, leaving 9 bases between the germline ends. The CDR3 runs 12 residues. CDR3 sequence (DNA): TGTGCCAGCAGCTTGCTGGGACAAGAGCAGTTCTTC. Residues: CASSLLGQEQFF.

The chain carries TRBV5-1 and TRBJ2-2; 9 bases are a match to TRBD1. Losses at the gene ends were 0 bases for V and 0 bases for J; bases not matched to a gene: 6. Germline CDR1 reads SGHRS; CDR2 reads YFSETQ. The CDR3 is 18 amino acids. CDR3 amino acids: CASSLAGQGTPNTGELFF. CDR3 in DNA: TGCGCCAGCAGCTTGGCGGGACAGGGAACCCCGAACACCGGGGAGCTGTTTTTT.

The chain is built from TRBV27 and TRBJ2-6; unclear D gene. This CDR3 region has 17 residues. Deletions cut 3 bases from V and 2 bases from J, with 14 bases between. CDR1 MNHEY and CDR2 SMNVEV come from the germline V gene (reference sequence). The CDR3 protein is CASSFARSGAGANVLTF. CDR3 nucleotides: TGTGCCAGCAGTTTTGCGCGTAGTGGTGCTGGGGCCAACGTCCTGACTTTC.

This sequence joins TRBV10-3 and TRBJ2-1; a weak D match, TRBD1 (7 bases). CDR3 length equals 17 residues. The V gene's germline CDR1 is ENHRY and CDR2 SYGVKD. Deletions cut 0 bases from V and 3 bases from J, with 15 bases between. This CDR3 is CAISESDGGTDYNEQFF. The DNA of the CDR3 is TGTGCCATCAGTGAGTCGGACGGAGGGACAGACTACAATGAGCAGTTCTTC.

The gene calls are TRBV7-9 and TRBJ2-3, with D perhaps matching TRBD2 (6 bases). With 3 bases removed from V and 4 bases from J, the gap between germline ends came to 11 bases. Germline CDR1 and CDR2: SEHNR and FQNEAQ (reference sequence). The CDR3 runs 14 residues. The CDR3 is CASSFVPGADTQYF. CDR3 in DNA: TGTGCCAGCAGCTTCGTCCCGGGGGCAGATACGCAGTATTTT.

V and J are TRBV7-2 and TRBJ2-1; D ambiguous. Per the germline V gene, CDR1 is SGHTA and CDR2 is FQGNSA. V shed 5 bases and J shed 0 bases, with 11 bases lying between them. The length of the CDR3 is 15 residues. The CDR3 nucleotides read TGTGCCAGCAGCCCTTATATGAGCTCCTACAATGAGCAGTTCTTC. It yields the protein CASSPYMSSYNEQFF.

CDR3 protein: CASSYESSGDNEQFF. The CDR3 DNA reads TGTGCCAGCAGTTACGAGTCTAGCGGGGACAATGAGCAGTTCTTC. The J gene is TRBJ2-1, the V gene TRBV6-5; TRBD2 matches at 9 bases. Germline CDR1 reads MNHEY; CDR2 reads SVGAGI. The CDR3 spans 15 residues. V dropped 2 bases and J dropped 5; count of bases not matched to a gene: 4.

The chain has TRBV28 and TRBJ2-1; TRBD2 might be the D (6 bases). The CDR3 length is 11 residues. CDR1 is MDHEN, CDR2 SYDVKM, per germline. Trimming took 6 bases from V and 6 from J, leaving 6 bases between them. The CDR3 loop reads CASRTSNEQFF. The DNA for the CDR3 is TGTGCCAGCAGGACTAGCAATGAGCAGTTCTTC.

V is TRBV9 and J is TRBJ1-2, with 7 bases fitting TRBD1. Germline V gene data show CDR1 as SGDLS and CDR2 as YYNGEE. This CDR3 has 15 residues. The trim removed 3 bases at V and 2 bases at J, leaving 7 bases unmatched. This CDR3 reads CASSASGGMNYGYTF. DNA of the CDR3: TGTGCCAGCAGCGCATCAGGGGGAATGAACTATGGCTACACCTTC.

To note about this clone: This same CDR3 is encoded by further DNA sequences in the sample. The CDR3 here is CASSLHSNTEAFF. The DNA of the CDR3 is TGCGCCAGCAGCTTGCACAGTAACACTGAAGCTTTCTTT. The chain is built from TRBV5-1 and TRBJ1-1; no clear D gene. Germline CDR1 reads SGHRS; CDR2 reads YFSETQ. V was pared by 1 base and J by 2 bases, with 6 bases between. The length of the CDR3 is 13 residues.

The CDR3 here is CATMAVRYEQYF. CDR3 in DNA: TGTGCCACCATGGCGGTCCGCTACGAGCAGTACTTC. The chain carries TRBV6-5 and TRBJ2-7; D not resolved. The CDR3 runs 12 residues. V lost 10 bases, J lost 3 bases, and 13 bases lay in between. In germline, CDR1 is MNHEY, CDR2 SVGAGI.

V gene TRBV14 combines with J gene TRBJ2-1, with D possibly being TRBD1 (6 bases). V lost 4 bases to trimming and J lost 4 bases, with 14 bases between them. The CDR3 is made up of 15 amino acids. Germline loops: CDR1 SGHDN, CDR2 FVKESK. The CDR3 region has the DNA TGTGCCAGCAGCCCCCGGACAGACTATTACAATGAGCAGTTCTTC. Translated: CASSPRTDYYNEQFF.

This chain uses TRBV4-1 with TRBJ2-7; possibly TRBD2 for D (6 bases). This CDR3 spans 17 amino acids. The ends were cut back, 3 bases at V and 0 bases at J, with 18 bases in the middle. CDR1 is MGHRA, CDR2 YSYEKL, per germline. CDR3 in amino acids: CASSHQGSLGSSYEQYF. CDR3 bases: TGCGCCAGCAGCCATCAAGGTTCACTCGGGAGCTCCTACGAGCAGTACTTC.

J is TRBJ1-1 and V is TRBV4-2; no clear D. The V end lost 1 base, the J end lost 7 bases, and 10 bases lay between the germline ends. This CDR3 is 13 amino acids long. CDR1 and CDR2 from the germline V gene are LGHNA and YNFKEQ. The CDR3 loop reads CASSQVGDREAFF. In DNA form, the CDR3 reads TGTGCCAGCAGCCAAGTGGGAGACCGTGAAGCTTTCTTT.